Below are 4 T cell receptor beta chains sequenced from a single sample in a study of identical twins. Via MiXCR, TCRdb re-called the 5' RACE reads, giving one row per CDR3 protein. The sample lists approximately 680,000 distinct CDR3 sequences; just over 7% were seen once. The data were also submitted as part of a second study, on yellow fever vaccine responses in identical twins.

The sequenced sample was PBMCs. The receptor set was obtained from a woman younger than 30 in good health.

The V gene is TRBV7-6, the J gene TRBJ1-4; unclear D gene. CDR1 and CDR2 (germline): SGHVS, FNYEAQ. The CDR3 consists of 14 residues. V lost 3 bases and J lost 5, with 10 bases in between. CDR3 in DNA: TGTGCCAGCAGCTTGGGTTCAGGAAATGAAAAACTGTTTTTT. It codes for CASSLGSGNEKLFF.

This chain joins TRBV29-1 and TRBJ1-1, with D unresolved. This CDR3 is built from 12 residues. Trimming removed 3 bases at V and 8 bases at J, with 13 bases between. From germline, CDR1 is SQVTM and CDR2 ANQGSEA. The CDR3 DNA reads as TGCAGCGTTGACTCCCACGTGGTAGAAGCTTTCTTT. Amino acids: CSVDSHVVEAFF.

The CDR3 loop reads CASSLDRPYNEQFF. In DNA form, the CDR3 reads TGCGCCAGCAGCTTGGACAGACCTTACAATGAGCAGTTCTTC. V and J are TRBV5-1 and TRBJ2-1, with D uncertain. This CDR3 has 14 residues. Germline CDR1 reads SGHRS; CDR2 reads YFSETQ. V was cut by 0 bases and J by 4 bases, with 8 bases left in between.

As DNA, the CDR3 is TGTGCCAGCAGTTACTCGGGGACGGCCAACAATGAGCAGTTCTTC. Amino acids: CASSYSGTANNEQFF. The chain carries TRBV6-5 and TRBJ2-1, with D perhaps assigned TRBD1 or TRBD2 (5 bases each). Germline V gene data show CDR1 as MNHEY and CDR2 as SVGAGI. CDR3 length equals 15 residues. Trimming removed 0 bases from V and 5 bases from J, with 11 bases in between.